The 13 T cell receptor beta chains below come from one sample, sequenced in a study of shared clonotypes between healthy human individuals. Clones were read by immunoSEQ multiplex PCR, and TCRdb kept only the in-frame ones, dropping some. The profile shows some 320,000 clones, over 75% of them singletons. Sequenced material: memory CD8+ T cells sorted from blood. Regarding subset: CD45RO+ cells pooled with CCR7-negative TemRA cells. The origin of the receptors is a man aged 18 to 30 in good health.

This chain connects TRBV15 to TRBJ1-6, with 9 bases lining up with TRBD1. The CDR3 is 15 residues long. J was trimmed by 10 bases and V by 4 bases; bases with no gene match: 8. Looked up from germline, CDR1 is LNHNV and CDR2 is YYDKDF (reference sequence). CDR3 coding DNA: TGTGCCACCAGCAAACTTAAGACAGGGGGATCACCCCTCCACTTT. Its protein is CATSKLKTGGSPLHF.

The chain joins TRBV14 to TRBJ2-3, with D possibly being TRBD2 (6 bases). The CDR3 sequence is 14 residues long. Germline V gives CDR1 SGHDN, CDR2 FVKESK. Trimming removed 5 bases at V and 2 bases at J, with 11 bases between. CDR3 amino acids: CASSSGLLTDTQYF. In DNA, the CDR3 is TGTGCCAGCAGCTCCGGACTACTCACAGATACGCAGTATTTT. The full variable domain, completed using reference TRBV14 and TRBJ2-3, is EAGVTQFPSHSVIEKGQTVTLRCDPISGHDNLYWYRRVMGKEIKFLLHFVKESKQDESGMPNNRFLAERTGGTYSTLKVQPAELEDSGVYFCASSSGLLTDTQYFGPGTRLTVL.

The chain carries TRBV7-2 and TRBJ2-1; tentatively, D is TRBD2 (7 bases). The CDR3 loop spans 18 amino acids. From germline, CDR1 is SGHTA and CDR2 FQGNSA. Trimming took 4 bases from V and 5 from J, leaving 24 bases between them. The CDR3 DNA is TGTGCCAGCAGCTCGGGGGGCCCAGTCTCTATACTAGACAATGAGCAGTTCTTC. Translation gives CASSSGGPVSILDNEQFF.

In the case of this clone: One junction end disagrees with the germline gene, perhaps due to a read error. The chain employs TRBV7-7 and TRBJ2-2, with 12 bases matching TRBD1. This CDR3 region has 19 residues. The germline V gene encodes CDR1 SSHAT and CDR2 FNYEAQ (reference sequence). The CDR3 region has the DNA TGTGCTAGCAGCTCCCATGCCGGGGGACAGGGGGCGGTCACCGGGGAGCTGTTTTTT. Translated: CASSSHAGGQGAVTGELFF.

This clone was recorded once. Here the CDR3 DNA reads TGTGCCAGCAGCTGGGGTGCCGGGGGCGCGTACGAGCAGTACTTC. Its protein is CASSWGAGGAYEQYF. The gene calls are TRBV5-4 and TRBJ2-7; either TRBD1 or TRBD2 may supply D (6 bases each). Per germline, CDR1 SGHNT and CDR2 YYREEE (reference sequence). This CDR3 is 15 amino acids long. V was pared by 3 bases and J by 4 bases, with 17 bases between.

Comments on this clone: A read error may be the cause here, since a much bigger clone is one base away. Other DNA sequences in the same sample also yield this CDR3. J is TRBJ1-6 and V is TRBV7-2, with D maybe TRBD1 (5 bases). V lost 1 base and J lost 8, with 9 bases in between. CDR1 SGHTA and CDR2 FQGNSA come from the germline V gene. The CDR3 length is 14 residues. CDR3 sequence reads: CASSLGLGDSPLHF. DNA for the CDR3: TGTGCCAGCAGCTTAGGCCTGGGGGATTCACCCCTCCACTTT.

V is TRBV14 and J is TRBJ1-4; D unresolved. The germline V and J ends were trimmed by 1 base and 8 bases, with 5 bases remaining between them. Germline V gene sequence: CDR1 SGHDN, CDR2 FVKESK. The CDR3 spans 12 residues. The CDR3 is CASSQGGEKLFF. CDR3 bases: TGTGCCAGCAGCCAAGGTGGCGAAAAACTGTTTTTT.

The chain has TRBV15 and TRBJ2-7; a possible D gene is TRBD2 (6 bases). V was cut by 0 bases and J by 0 bases, with 9 bases left in between. The CDR3 is made up of 15 amino acids. In germline, CDR1 is LNHNV, CDR2 YYDKDF (reference sequence). The CDR3 nucleotides read TGTGCCACCAGCAGAGATTTTAGCGGCTCCTACGAGCAGTACTTC. It specifies CATSRDFSGSYEQYF.

The rearrangement joins TRBV7-9 to TRBJ2-7; D is uncertain. Per germline, CDR1 SEHNR and CDR2 FQNEAQ (reference sequence). CDR3 length: 14 amino acids. V dropped 1 base and J dropped 6 bases, with 13 bases sitting between them. The DNA of the CDR3 is TGTGCCAGCAGCTTAGGACGGTCCGTGGGCGAGCAGTACTTC. It translates to CASSLGRSVGEQYF.

This rearrangement joins TRBV27 to TRBJ2-7; 7 positions agree with TRBD1. With 0 bases clipped from V and 0 bases from J, the junction kept 5 bases outside the gene matches. This CDR3 spans 16 amino acids. CDR1 is MNHEY, CDR2 SMNVEV, per germline (reference sequence). The CDR3 region has the DNA TGTGCCAGCAGTTTATCTTGGACAGGTAGCTCCTACGAGCAGTACTTC. This sequence encodes CASSLSWTGSSYEQYF.

CDR3 region: CASSSEGLGVIYEQFF. CDR3 nucleotide sequence: TGTGCCAGCAGCTCTGAGGGACTAGGAGTAATCTATGAGCAGTTCTTC. The rearrangement joins TRBV11-2 to TRBJ2-1, with TRBD2 matching 8 bases. The CDR3 covers 16 residues. The junction had 13 bases not matched to a gene; V was cut back by 4 bases and J by 8 bases. Germline CDR1 is SGHAT and CDR2 is FQNNGV.

This chain joins TRBV5-1 and TRBJ2-5; TRBD2 might be the D (6 bases). In germline, CDR1 is SGHRS, CDR2 YFSETQ. V shed 5 bases and J shed 7 bases, with 18 bases lying between them. The CDR3 runs to 14 residues. The CDR3, as DNA: TGCGCCAGCAGGTCCGGGGGACGGACTGGGACCCAGTACTTC. Protein product: CASRSGGRTGTQYF.

This clone was counted a single time. The chain couples TRBV6-6 to TRBJ2-1; 12 bases are a match to TRBD2. The CDR3 covers 16 residues. The germline gives CDR1 MNHNY, CDR2 SVGAGI (reference sequence). J gave up 4 bases and V 6 bases, and 7 bases lay outside the gene matches. This CDR3 reads CASSPWTSGDYNEQFF. The DNA for the CDR3 is TGTGCCAGCAGCCCCTGGACTAGCGGGGATTACAATGAGCAGTTCTTC.